Shown below are 29 T cell receptor beta chains from a single sample sequenced in a study of shared clonotypes between healthy human individuals. Method: immunoSEQ multiplex PCR; TCRdb's copy keeps in-frame clones and lacks some. The sample lists roughly 2,300,000 clones; roughly 90% were seen once. The sample taken for sequencing was naive CD4+ T cells from PBMCs. The subset: CD45RA+ positively selected. These receptors all stem from a man younger than 30 in good health. Some clones in this sample may be carry-over from other donors' samples.

This clone was detected only once. J is TRBJ1-6 and V is TRBV7-2, with TRBD1 identical over 7 bases. Germline CDR1 SGHTA, CDR2 FQGNSA. V gave up 5 bases and J gave up 13 bases; unmatched junction bases: 14. CDR3 size: 15 residues. The CDR3 nucleotides are TGTGCCAGCAGCGATTCCGGGACAGAGCTCACTCCCCTCCACTTT. It specifies CASSDSGTELTPLHF.

The chain carries TRBV25-1 and TRBJ1-2, with a tentative D call TRBD1 (6 bases). V was cut by 5 bases and J by 8 bases, with 12 bases left in between. This CDR3 comprises 12 residues. CDR1 is MGHDK, CDR2 SYGVNS, per germline. The CDR3 bases are TGTGCCAGCAGTACAGGGCGTCGGGGCTACACCTTC. Translating gives CASSTGRRGYTF.

CDR3 sequence reads: CASSPLTGYGYTF. CDR3 coding DNA: TGTGCCAGCTCACCCTTAACGGGGTATGGCTACACCTTC. The V call is TRBV18, the J call TRBJ1-2; no firm D call. Trimming took 3 bases from V and 5 from J, leaving 10 bases between them. CDR3 length equals 13 residues. CDR1 and CDR2 from the germline V gene are KGHSH and LQKENI. Complete variable domain (other parts from reference TRBV18 and TRBJ1-2): NAGVMQNPRHLVRRRGQEARLRCSPMKGHSHVYWYRQLPEEGLKFMVYLQKENIIDESGMPKERFSAEFPKEGPSILRIQQVVRGDSAAYFCASSPLTGYGYTFGSGTRLTVV.

The genes are TRBV6-5 and TRBJ2-3; D gene ambiguous. Per germline, CDR1 MNHEY and CDR2 SVGAGI. V lost 5 bases to trimming and J lost 2 bases, with 11 bases between them. The CDR3 extends over 14 amino acids. CDR3 sequence: CASSQRTNTDTQYF. Written as DNA, the CDR3 is TGTGCCAGCAGTCAACGGACCAACACAGATACGCAGTATTTT.

As to this clone: The same CDR3 is also encoded by other DNA sequences in this sample. The chain couples TRBV18 to TRBJ1-4; no clear D gene. Deletions cut 3 bases from V and 8 bases from J, with 13 bases between. CDR3 size: 14 residues. Germline CDR1 is KGHSH and CDR2 is LQKENI. The CDR3 reads CASSPRRLGEKLFF. CDR3 DNA: TGTGCCAGCTCACCCCGGCGGTTGGGAGAAAAACTGTTTTTT.

This clone turned up a few times. The chain couples TRBV4-1 to TRBJ1-5; D is perhaps TRBD1 (6 bases). Per the germline V gene, CDR1 is MGHRA and CDR2 is YSYEKL. The CDR3 is 13 residues long. V was trimmed by 5 bases and J by 10 bases, leaving 15 bases between them. CDR3 loop: CASSLGQGQPQHF. For the CDR3, the DNA is TGCGCCAGCAGCTTGGGACAAGGCCAACCCCAGCATTTT.

The chain uses TRBV7-2 and TRBJ2-3, with 10 bases lining up with TRBD2. Germline trimming cut 5 bases from V and 5 bases from J; bases unmatched to any gene: 13. The CDR3 length is 17 residues. Germline values: CDR1 SGHTA, CDR2 FQGNSA. CDR3 sequence reads: CASSTRTSGPRGDTQYF. The CDR3 nucleotides read TGTGCCAGCAGCACTCGGACTAGCGGTCCCCGGGGAGATACGCAGTATTTT. The variable domain in full, completed from reference TRBV7-2 and TRBJ2-3, reads GAGVSQSPSNKVTEKGKDVELRCDPISGHTALYWYRQSLGQGLEFLIYFQGNSAPDKSGLPSDRFSAERTGGSVSTLTIQRTQQEDSAVYLCASSTRTSGPRGDTQYFGPGTRLTVL.

The rearrangement uses TRBV28 and TRBJ1-2, with D perhaps matching TRBD1 (5 bases). From germline, CDR1 is MDHEN and CDR2 SYDVKM. The CDR3 extends over 15 amino acids. The V end was cut by 2 bases, the J end by 3 bases, with 13 bases between. The CDR3 sequence: CASSLMGSGDYGYTF. In DNA form, the CDR3 reads TGTGCCAGCAGTTTAATGGGCTCGGGGGACTATGGCTACACCTTC.

V gene TRBV5-1 combines with J gene TRBJ2-7; D perhaps matches TRBD1 (6 bases). The CDR3 runs to 15 residues. Trimming stripped 1 base from V and 5 bases from J, with 16 bases between. Germline V CDR1 and CDR2: SGHRS, YFSETQ. The CDR3 sequence is CASSLNRLGADEQYF. The CDR3 DNA follows: TGCGCCAGCAGCTTGAATAGGCTGGGGGCGGACGAGCAGTACTTC.

The chain employs TRBV18 and TRBJ1-2; D gene uncertain. Germline lookup yields CDR1 KGHSH and CDR2 LQKENI. Trimming removed 3 bases at V and 5 bases at J, with 7 bases between. The CDR3 runs 12 residues. The CDR3 DNA reads as TGTGCCAGCTCACCTAAGGAGTATGGCTACACCTTC. Its protein is CASSPKEYGYTF.

This clone was observed a handful of times. This chain joins TRBV7-9 and TRBJ2-7; D is undetermined. V lost 2 bases to trimming and J lost 0 bases, with 5 bases between them. Germline V gives CDR1 SEHNR, CDR2 FQNEAQ (reference sequence). The CDR3 loop spans 13 amino acids. CDR3 amino acids: CASSLKSSYEQYF. In nucleotides, the CDR3 is TGTGCCAGCAGCTTAAAGAGCTCCTACGAGCAGTACTTC.

This sequence joins TRBV4-2 and TRBJ2-1; TRBD2 agrees at 14 bases. This CDR3 contains 16 residues. Germline V gene lookup returns CDR1 LGHNA and CDR2 YNFKEQ. Losses at the gene ends were 5 bases for V and 8 bases for J; bases not matched to a gene: 8. CDR3 coding DNA: TGTGCCAGCAGCGACGGGGGACTAGCGGGAGTTTATGAGCAGTTCTTC. Amino acids: CASSDGGLAGVYEQFF.

This clone was observed once. The V and J genes are TRBV5-5 and TRBJ2-7, with D maybe TRBD2 (5 bases). Between the trimmed V and J ends, which lost 0 bases and 3 bases, there was a span of 10 bases. This CDR3 region has 14 residues. CDR1 is SGHKS and CDR2 is YYEKEE in the germline V gene (reference sequence). The CDR3 here is CASSLEPGNYEQYF. The CDR3 bases are TGTGCCAGCAGCTTGGAACCGGGAAACTACGAGCAGTACTTC.

This chain connects TRBV5-1 to TRBJ2-7; D is possibly TRBD2 (6 bases). Trimming left V 4 bases short and J 4 bases short, with 18 bases between. CDR1 is SGHRS and CDR2 is YFSETQ in the germline V gene. The CDR3 runs to 15 residues. CDR3 residues: CASSRTRDWAYEQYF. The CDR3 DNA sequence: TGCGCCAGCAGCCGAACCCGGGACTGGGCGTACGAGCAGTACTTC.

The chain is built from TRBV19 and TRBJ1-5; D unresolved. Between the trimmed V and J ends, which lost 4 bases and 2 bases, there was a span of 9 bases. The CDR3 is 14 residues long. From germline, CDR1 is LNHDA and CDR2 SQIVND (reference sequence). The chain's CDR3 is CASSSHGRNQPQHF. For the CDR3, the DNA is TGTGCCAGTAGTAGCCATGGCCGCAATCAGCCCCAGCATTTT.

J is TRBJ2-5 and V is TRBV7-2; no reliable D call. The V end lost 5 bases, the J end lost 4 bases, and 17 bases lay between the germline ends. Germline loops: CDR1 SGHTA, CDR2 FQGNSA. There are 15 residues in the CDR3. The CDR3 nucleotides read TGTGCCAGCAGCAAAACCCTCGACACATCAGAGACCCAGTACTTC. This translates into CASSKTLDTSETQYF.

Concerning this clone: At one end the junction does not follow the germline gene, possibly because of a read error. The chain recombines TRBV6-1 with TRBJ1-2; D gene uncertain. Germline loops: CDR1 MNHNS, CDR2 SASEGT. This CDR3 comprises 11 residues. DNA for the CDR3: TGTGCCAGCACTGAAGGCTATGGCTACACCTTC. Its protein is CASTEGYGYTF.

The rearrangement joins TRBV5-1 to TRBJ2-3; D possibly corresponds to TRBD1 (6 bases). Germline V CDR1 and CDR2: SGHRS, YFSETQ. This CDR3 has 15 amino acids. Trimming stripped 4 bases from V and 0 bases from J, with 12 bases between. Here the CDR3 DNA reads TGCGCCAGCAGCCCTAGGACAGCTAGCACAGATACGCAGTATTTT. This sequence encodes CASSPRTASTDTQYF.

J is TRBJ1-1 and V is TRBV29-1; D is uncertain. Germline V lookup: CDR1 SQVTM, CDR2 ANQGSEA. The CDR3 is 13 amino acids. V lost 5 bases to trimming and J lost 4 bases, with 14 bases between them. The CDR3 region is CSVIGLAGTEAFF. CDR3 DNA: TGCAGCGTTATTGGACTAGCCGGCACTGAAGCTTTCTTT. Based on the CDR3 plus reference TRBV29-1 and TRBJ1-1, the full variable domain is SAVISQKPSRDICQRGTSLTIQCQVDSQVTMMFWYRQQPGQSLTLIATANQGSEATYESGFVIDKFPISRPNLTFSTLTVSNMSPEDSSIYLCSVIGLAGTEAFFGQGTRLTVV.

This clone was seen only once. The V and J genes are TRBV5-1 and TRBJ2-7, with TRBD2 identical over 7 bases. The V segment lost 0 bases and the J segment 0 bases; nucleotides outside the gene matches: 3. Per the germline V gene, CDR1 is SGHRS and CDR2 is YFSETQ. The CDR3 runs 15 residues. CDR3 coding DNA: TGCGCCAGCAGCTTGGCCCGCGGGAGCTCCTACGAGCAGTACTTC. Translation: CASSLARGSSYEQYF.

V gene TRBV13 combines with J gene TRBJ1-2; D perhaps matches TRBD1 (6 bases). This CDR3 contains 13 residues. Trimming left V 3 bases short and J 8 bases short, with 13 bases between. The germline CDR1 and CDR2 sequences are PRHDT and FYEKMQ (reference sequence). The CDR3 sequence is CASSLEGGPGYTF. DNA of the CDR3: TGTGCCAGCAGCTTGGAGGGGGGCCCCGGCTACACCTTC.

This chain joins TRBV6-1 and TRBJ1-2, with D possibly TRBD1 on 5 matching bases. The V gene lost 7 bases and the J gene lost 3 bases, with 12 bases spanning the gap. In germline, CDR1 is MNHNS, CDR2 SASEGT. The CDR3 is 13 amino acids. The CDR3 nucleotides are TGTGCCAGCATATTGTCGGGGGACTATGGCTACACCTTC. Its translation is CASILSGDYGYTF.

The rearrangement links TRBV18 to TRBJ2-7, with D unresolved. The CDR3 consists of 14 residues. Between the trimmed V and J ends, which lost 3 bases and 3 bases, there was a span of 12 bases. Germline V gives CDR1 KGHSH, CDR2 LQKENI. CDR3 loop: CASSPSHQNYEQYF. The DNA for the CDR3 is TGTGCCAGCTCACCCAGCCACCAGAACTACGAGCAGTACTTC.

This chain joins TRBV18 and TRBJ2-5; 7 bases agree with TRBD2. CDR3 length equals 17 residues. Trimming removed 0 bases from V and 4 bases from J; junction bases left unmatched: 11. Looked up from germline, CDR1 is KGHSH and CDR2 is LQKENI. The CDR3 DNA is TGTGCCAGCTCACCACCCGGGACTACCCTTCTGAGAGAGACCCAGTACTTC. It is translated as CASSPPGTTLLRETQYF.

The chain combines TRBV28 with TRBJ2-3; 13 bases are a match to TRBD2. CDR3 length: 17 amino acids. Germline V CDR1 and CDR2: MDHEN, SYDVKM. Trimming removed 5 bases from V and 2 bases from J; junction bases left unmatched: 7. In DNA, the CDR3 is TGTGCCAGCAGTACAGCCGGGACTAGCGGGGCCACAGATACGCAGTATTTT. This gives the protein CASSTAGTSGATDTQYF.

The chain combines TRBV28 with TRBJ2-1; D is unresolved. The V and J ends lost 5 bases and 7 bases respectively, with 9 bases between them. The CDR3 runs 12 residues. Germline V gives CDR1 MDHEN, CDR2 SYDVKM. Here the CDR3 DNA reads TGTGCCAGCAGTCCAAAGCGTAATGAGCAGTTCTTC. Translated, it gives CASSPKRNEQFF.

This sequence joins TRBV5-6 and TRBJ1-3, with TRBD1 matching 7 bases. The J segment lost 3 bases and the V segment lost 10 bases, leaving 7 bases of the junction unmatched. There are 13 residues in the CDR3. The germline V gene encodes CDR1 SGHDT and CDR2 YYEEEE. For the CDR3, the DNA is TGTGCCTCTCAGAGGGGGCTTGGAAACACCATATATTTT. This gives the protein CASQRGLGNTIYF.

The V call is TRBV5-6, the J call TRBJ2-3; D unresolved. The germline V gene has CDR1 SGHDT and CDR2 YYEEEE. This CDR3 region has 14 residues. Between the trimmed V and J ends, which lost 3 bases and 2 bases, there was a span of 10 bases. Here the CDR3 DNA reads TGTGCCAGCAGCTCACGTATCGACACAGATACGCAGTATTTT. Amino acid sequence: CASSSRIDTDTQYF.

This chain connects TRBV5-1 to TRBJ2-7; 10 positions agree with TRBD1. The V and J ends lost 0 bases and 3 bases, in that order; junction bases with no gene match: 6. CDR3 length: 16 amino acids. The germline CDR1 and CDR2 sequences are SGHRS and YFSETQ. The DNA for the CDR3 is TGCGCCAGCAGCTTGGATAAGAGGACAGGGGGCTACGAGCAGTACTTC. This sequence encodes CASSLDKRTGGYEQYF.